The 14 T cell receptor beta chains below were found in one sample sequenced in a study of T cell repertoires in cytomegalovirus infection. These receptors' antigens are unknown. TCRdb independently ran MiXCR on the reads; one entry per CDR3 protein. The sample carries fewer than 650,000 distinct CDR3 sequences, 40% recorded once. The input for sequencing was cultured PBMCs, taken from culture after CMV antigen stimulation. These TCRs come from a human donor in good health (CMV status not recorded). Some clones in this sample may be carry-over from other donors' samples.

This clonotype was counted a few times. CDR3 DNA sequence: TGTGCCAGCAGCGACAACAGGGACGGGGCCTACGAGCAGTACTTC. Protein sequence: CASSDNRDGAYEQYF. This chain joins TRBV7-9 and TRBJ2-7; perhaps TRBD1 as D (6 bases). The germline V gene encodes CDR1 SEHNR and CDR2 FQNEAQ (reference sequence). V was trimmed by 5 bases and J by 2 bases, leaving 16 bases between them. This CDR3 spans 15 amino acids.

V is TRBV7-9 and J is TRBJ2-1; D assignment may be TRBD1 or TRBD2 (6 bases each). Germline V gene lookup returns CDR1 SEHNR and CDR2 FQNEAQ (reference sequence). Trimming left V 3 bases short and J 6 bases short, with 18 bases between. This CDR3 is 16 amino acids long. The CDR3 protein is CASSFGGRRTVNEQFF. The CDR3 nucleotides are TGTGCCAGCAGCTTCGGGGGCAGGAGGACGGTCAATGAGCAGTTCTTC.

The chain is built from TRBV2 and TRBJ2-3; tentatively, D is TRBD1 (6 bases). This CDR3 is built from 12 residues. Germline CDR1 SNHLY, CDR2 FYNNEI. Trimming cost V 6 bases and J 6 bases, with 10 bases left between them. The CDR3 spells CASSEDSDTQYF. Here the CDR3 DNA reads TGTGCCAGCAGCGAGGACAGCGATACGCAGTATTTT.

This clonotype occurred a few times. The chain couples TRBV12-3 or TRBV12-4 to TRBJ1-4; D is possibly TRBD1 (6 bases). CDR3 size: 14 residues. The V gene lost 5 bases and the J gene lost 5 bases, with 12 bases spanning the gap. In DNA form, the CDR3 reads TGTGCCAGCAGTGCAGGGGCCTCAAATGAAAAACTGTTTTTT. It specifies CASSAGASNEKLFF.

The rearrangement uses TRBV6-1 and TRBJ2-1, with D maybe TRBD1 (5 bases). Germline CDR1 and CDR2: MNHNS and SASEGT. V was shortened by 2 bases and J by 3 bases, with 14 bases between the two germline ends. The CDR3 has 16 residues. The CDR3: CASSEFNPGFYNEQFF. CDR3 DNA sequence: TGTGCCAGCAGTGAATTTAATCCAGGGTTCTACAATGAGCAGTTCTTC.

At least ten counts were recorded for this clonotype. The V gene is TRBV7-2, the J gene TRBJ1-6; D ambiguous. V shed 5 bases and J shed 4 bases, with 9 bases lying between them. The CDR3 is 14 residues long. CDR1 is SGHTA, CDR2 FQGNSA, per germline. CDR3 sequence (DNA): TGTGCCAGCAGCCTTGGGAGTTATAATTCACCCCTCCACTTT. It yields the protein CASSLGSYNSPLHF.

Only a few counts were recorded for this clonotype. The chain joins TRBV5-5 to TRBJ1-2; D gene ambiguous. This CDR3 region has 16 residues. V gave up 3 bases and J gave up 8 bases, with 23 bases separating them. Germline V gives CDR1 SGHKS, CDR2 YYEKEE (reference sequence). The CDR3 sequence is CASSSIVRPDLNGYTF. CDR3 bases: TGTGCCAGCAGCTCCATCGTCAGACCGGATCTAAACGGCTACACCTTC.

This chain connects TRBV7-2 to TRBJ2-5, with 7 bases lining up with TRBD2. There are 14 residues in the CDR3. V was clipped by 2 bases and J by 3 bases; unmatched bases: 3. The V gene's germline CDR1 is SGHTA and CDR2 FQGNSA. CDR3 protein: CASSLWDYKETQYF. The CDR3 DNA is TGTGCCAGCAGCTTATGGGACTACAAAGAGACCCAGTACTTC. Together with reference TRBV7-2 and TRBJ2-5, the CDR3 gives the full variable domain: GAGVSQSPSNKVTEKGKDVELRCDPISGHTALYWYRQSLGQGLEFLIYFQGNSAPDKSGLPSDRFSAERTGGSVSTLTIQRTQQEDSAVYLCASSLWDYKETQYFGPGTRLLVL.

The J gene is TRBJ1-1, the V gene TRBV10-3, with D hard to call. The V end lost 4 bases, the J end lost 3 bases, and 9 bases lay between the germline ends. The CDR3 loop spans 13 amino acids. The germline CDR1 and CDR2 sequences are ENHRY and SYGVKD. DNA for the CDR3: TGTGCCATCAGTGTCATCAAGGACACTGAAGCTTTCTTT. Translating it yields CAISVIKDTEAFF.

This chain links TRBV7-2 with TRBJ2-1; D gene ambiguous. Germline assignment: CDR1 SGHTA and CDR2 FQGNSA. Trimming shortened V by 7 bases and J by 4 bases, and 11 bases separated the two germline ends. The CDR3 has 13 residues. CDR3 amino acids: CASIRGIYNEQFF. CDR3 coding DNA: TGTGCCAGCATCCGCGGAATATACAATGAGCAGTTCTTC.

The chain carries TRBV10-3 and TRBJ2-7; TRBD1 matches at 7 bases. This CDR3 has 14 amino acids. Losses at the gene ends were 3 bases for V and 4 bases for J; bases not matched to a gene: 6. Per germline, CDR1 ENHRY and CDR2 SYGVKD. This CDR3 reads CAISDGTAHYEQYF. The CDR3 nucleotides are TGTGCCATCAGTGACGGGACAGCCCATTACGAGCAGTACTTC.

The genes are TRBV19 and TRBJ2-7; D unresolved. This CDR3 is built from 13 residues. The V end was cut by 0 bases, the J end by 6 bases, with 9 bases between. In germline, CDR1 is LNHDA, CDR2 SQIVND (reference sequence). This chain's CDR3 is CASSIDLNIEQYF. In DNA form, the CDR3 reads TGTGCCAGTAGTATAGATCTAAACATCGAGCAGTACTTC.

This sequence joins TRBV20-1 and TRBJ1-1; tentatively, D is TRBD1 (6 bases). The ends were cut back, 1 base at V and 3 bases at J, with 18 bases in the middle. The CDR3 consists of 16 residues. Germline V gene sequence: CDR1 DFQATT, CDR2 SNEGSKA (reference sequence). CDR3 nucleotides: TGCAGTGCTAGAGTAAAGGGGAGGGGGGCTCACACTGAAGCTTTCTTT. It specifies CSARVKGRGAHTEAFF.

The CDR3 coding sequence is TGTGCCAGTAGCCCCGGGGGAGGGGGGAACACTGAAGCTTTCTTT. Protein: CASSPGGGGNTEAFF. The chain recombines TRBV19 with TRBJ1-1, with D perhaps matching TRBD1 (6 bases). Trimming removed 6 bases at V and 1 base at J, with 15 bases between. The CDR3 runs to 15 residues. The V gene's germline CDR1 is LNHDA and CDR2 SQIVND (reference sequence).